This T cell receptor beta chain was recovered during a study of T cell responses to AZD1222 COVID-19 vaccine. Looking at the study overall: Pooled together were second doses at about 4 or about 12 weeks. General study points: Spike-specific TCR breadth and depth rose after two AZD1222 doses. Unmutated variant regions are reportedly targeted by nearly half of spike-specific TCRs. At study baseline, merely five or six AZD1222 recipients were seropositive.

As to this clone: Its cognate antigen is unknown.

Using immunoSEQ multiplex PCR, the repertoire was profiled, and TCRdb retains in-frame clones only, with some absent. The sample shows more than 150,000 clones, 90% of them seen only once. V was pared by 6 bases and J by 4 bases, with 15 bases between. CDR1 is MDHEN and CDR2 is SYDVKM in the germline V gene. The CDR3 extends over 14 amino acids. The source material was peripheral blood, sampled on day 0 of AZD1222 vaccination. This clonotype was sampled from an adult in good health. The chain combines TRBV28 with TRBJ1-1, with TRBD1 as a possible D gene (5 bases). The CDR3 loop is CASRPPLRGTEAFF. The CDR3 nucleotides are TGTGCCAGCAGACCCCCTCTAAGGGGCACTGAAGCTTTCTTT.